Listed here are 15 T cell receptor beta chains from one sample, sequenced in a study of T cells in Graves' hyperthyroidism and ophthalmopathy. Regions amplified from RNA transcripts were the TCR beta CDR3 regions. RT-PCR in the first round (using the HTBI primer set) targeted the TCR CDR3. TCRdb re-analysed the multiplex PCR reads in MiXCR, keeping a single row per CDR3 protein. The sample lists nearly 600,000 distinct CDR3 sequences; approximately 15% were seen once. The sample was blood. These receptors all come from a woman aged 18 to 35 with Graves' ophthalmopathy.

This clonotype was seen ten or more times. This chain connects TRBV7-9 to TRBJ2-5; 13 nucleotides align to TRBD2. This CDR3 region has 16 residues. Germline CDR1 and CDR2: SEHNR and FQNEAQ (reference sequence). J was trimmed by 2 bases and V by 4 bases; bases with no gene match: 4. This chain's CDR3 is CASSSPGLAGQETQYF. CDR3 sequence (DNA): TGTGCCAGCAGCTCCCCGGGACTAGCGGGACAAGAGACCCAGTACTTC.

The table lists this clonotype with many counts. V and J are TRBV2 and TRBJ2-2; D call uncertain. V lost 2 bases to trimming and J lost 6 bases, with 7 bases between them. CDR3 length: 13 amino acids. Germline V CDR1 and CDR2: SNHLY, FYNNEI. CDR3 sequence: CASSESPSGELFF. CDR3 nucleotide sequence: TGTGCCAGCAGTGAAAGTCCGTCCGGGGAGCTGTTTTTT.

This clonotype has ten or more counts. The genes are TRBV7-2 and TRBJ2-5; TRBD2 matches at 14 bases. V shed 5 bases and J 5 bases; nucleotides not matched to a gene: 7. This CDR3 comprises 16 residues. CDR1 and CDR2 (germline): SGHTA, FQGNSA. The CDR3 reads CASSPQTSGRGETQYF. Written as DNA, the CDR3 is TGTGCCAGCAGCCCCCAGACTAGCGGGAGGGGGGAGACCCAGTACTTC.

This clonotype was detected many times. The rearrangement links TRBV28 to TRBJ1-5; D might be TRBD1 (6 bases). V was shortened by 6 bases and J by 7 bases, with 22 bases between the two germline ends. CDR1 MDHEN and CDR2 SYDVKM come from the germline V gene. This CDR3 is built from 16 residues. The CDR3 nucleotides read TGTGCCAGCAGCACGACTTTTGGGGGCGCACGGCAGCCCCAGCATTTT. Residues: CASSTTFGGARQPQHF.

This clonotype came up a few times. The rearrangement joins TRBV5-8 to TRBJ2-7; D is unclear. Germline CDR1 SGHTS, CDR2 YDEGEE. V shed 1 base and J shed 1 base, with 9 bases lying between them. There are 14 residues in the CDR3. CDR3 sequence reads: CASSLMQASYEQYF. CDR3 in DNA: TGTGCCAGCAGCTTGATGCAGGCTTCCTACGAGCAGTACTTC.

This clonotype was observed at least ten times. The chain employs TRBV2 and TRBJ2-6; 7 nucleotides line up with TRBD2. CDR1 is SNHLY and CDR2 is FYNNEI in the germline V gene. The CDR3 runs 15 residues. The trim removed 8 bases at V and 0 bases at J, leaving 4 bases unmatched. In nucleotides, the CDR3 is TGTGCCAGCGGGCGGGAGTACTCTGGGGCCAACGTCCTGACTTTC. This gives the protein CASGREYSGANVLTF.

There are many counts of this clonotype. The chain employs TRBV27 and TRBJ1-1; D not certain. CDR3 size: 17 residues. V lost 4 bases and J lost 2, with 20 bases in between. Germline V lookup: CDR1 MNHEY, CDR2 SMNVEV (reference sequence). CDR3 DNA: TGTGCCAGCAGTTCCTACCTCTCATCGGAAGGTAACACTGAAGCTTTCTTT. It is translated as CASSSYLSSEGNTEAFF.

Ten or more counts support this clonotype. The chain joins TRBV3-1 to TRBJ2-3; TRBD2 aligns across 15 bases. Germline V gene sequence: CDR1 LGHDT, CDR2 YNNKEL (reference sequence). V was pared by 8 bases and J by 5 bases, with 5 bases of the junction left unmatched. This CDR3 has 15 amino acids. DNA of the CDR3: TGTGCCAGCTCCCGGACTAGCGGGAGGGAAGATACGCAGTATTTT. Translating gives CASSRTSGREDTQYF.

Concerning this clonotype: It may be a read error: a sequence one base away is much more abundant. The conserved phenylalanine or tryptophan is not found at the CDR3 terminus, so this likely reflects a read error. CDR3 loop: CASSWDTSSYNEQFL. The DNA of the CDR3 is TGTGCCAGCAGTTGGGACACGAGCTCCTACAATGAGCAGTTCCTC. The chain has TRBV28 and TRBJ2-1, with a possible D match to TRBD1 (6 bases). CDR3 length equals 15 residues. Germline CDR1 is MDHEN and CDR2 is SYDVKM. The V gene lost 4 bases and the J gene lost 0 bases, with 10 bases spanning the gap.

Only a few counts were recorded for this clonotype. The gene calls are TRBV6-1 and TRBJ2-5, with D possibly TRBD1 on 5 matching bases. Looked up from germline, CDR1 is MNHNS and CDR2 is SASEGT. V lost 10 bases to trimming and J lost 2 bases, with 11 bases between them. The CDR3 consists of 12 residues. The CDR3 loop reads CAITGPQETQYF. DNA of the CDR3: TGTGCCATCACAGGCCCTCAAGAGACCCAGTACTTC.

CDR3 nucleotides: TGCAGTGCAACCGTCCGGGACGGCCTGGACAATGAGCAGTTCTTC. Translation gives CSATVRDGLDNEQFF. The chain links TRBV20-1 to TRBJ2-1; D possibly matches TRBD1 or TRBD2 (5 bases each). The V end was cut by 6 bases, the J end by 5 bases, with 20 bases between. CDR3 length equals 15 residues. CDR1 DFQATT and CDR2 SNEGSKA come from the germline V gene (reference sequence).

This clonotype was recorded many times. The genes are TRBV14 and TRBJ2-1; D is possibly TRBD1 or TRBD2 (6 bases each). Looked up from germline, CDR1 is SGHDN and CDR2 is FVKESK. V lost 1 base and J 9 bases, leaving 16 bases between the germline ends. The length of the CDR3 is 15 residues. CDR3 protein: CASSQGGRGLSEQFF. The CDR3, as DNA: TGTGCCAGCAGCCAAGGGGGGCGGGGATTATCTGAGCAGTTCTTC.

This clonotype has a count of ten or more. The gene calls are TRBV6-1 and TRBJ2-7; the D gene is possibly TRBD2 (5 bases). Germline V lookup: CDR1 MNHNS, CDR2 SASEGT. The CDR3 spans 14 residues. V shed 8 bases and J shed 2 bases, with 16 bases lying between them. CDR3 sequence: CASAPRAGTYEQYF. DNA for the CDR3: TGTGCCAGCGCTCCGAGGGCGGGCACCTACGAGCAGTACTTC.

This clonotype has at least ten counts. The chain employs TRBV7-8 and TRBJ1-4; 7 bases line up with TRBD1. V dropped 3 bases and J dropped 2; count of bases not matched to a gene: 6. In germline, CDR1 is SGHVS, CDR2 FQNEAQ. CDR3 length equals 16 residues. This CDR3 is CASSFRGVGTNEKLFF. CDR3 DNA: TGTGCCAGCAGCTTCAGGGGGGTAGGGACTAATGAAAAACTGTTTTTT.

The rearrangement uses TRBV5-5 and TRBJ1-5, with 8 bases that match TRBD1. Per the germline V gene, CDR1 is SGHKS and CDR2 is YYEKEE (reference sequence). The CDR3 has 15 residues. After removal of 2 bases from V and 3 bases from J, the junction contained 4 bases not matched to a gene. The CDR3 loop is CASSFAGGPNQPQHF. CDR3 DNA: TGTGCCAGCAGCTTCGCAGGGGGCCCCAATCAGCCCCAGCATTTT.